Reported below is one T cell receptor (beta chain). The antigen is undetermined. This specimen belongs to a study of post-analysis software for immune sequencing data. About the research overall: Relapsing-remitting, secondary progressive and progressive-relapsing multiple sclerosis were all included among the disease courses. Study-wide results and limits: With TRBV5-6, TRBV5-1 and TRBV20-1 included, about five TRBV segments were more frequent in patients than in controls.

cDNA libraries of TCR beta carried unique molecular identifiers. TCRdb passed the PCR reads through MiXCR, listing each CDR3 protein once. The sample includes hundreds of thousands of distinct CDR3 sequences, 25% to 30% of them seen just once. The CDR3 is 17 residues long. Germline values: CDR1 SGHRS, CDR2 YFSETQ. V was pared by 3 bases and J by 1 base, with 17 bases between. This clonotype was obtained from a girl aged 5 to 17 with multiple sclerosis. V is TRBV5-1 and J is TRBJ2-1; tentatively, D is TRBD1 (6 bases). Source material: blood. CDR3 sequence reads: CASSSKQGSTSYNEQFF. In DNA, the CDR3 is TGCGCCAGCAGCTCCAAGCAGGGGTCGACGTCCTACAATGAGCAGTTCTTC.